The entry below describes one T cell receptor (beta chain). Its antigen remains unidentified. This sample was included in a study of a mutant IDH1 vaccine in newly diagnosed glioma. Study details: Previous care, which was radiotherapy, temozolomide, or both, most often involved both.

Sequencing used immunoSEQ multiplex PCR; TCRdb keeps in-frame clones, though not all of them. The sample consists of tens of thousands of clones, 85% of them appearing once. Noted time point: week 23, last vaccination. Vaccination used 300 ug of mutant IDH1 20-mer peptide per dose, with topical imiquimod. This CDR3 has 14 amino acids. The germline V and J ends were trimmed by 5 bases and 0 bases, with 10 bases remaining between them. Germline loops: CDR1 LNHDA, CDR2 SQIVND (reference sequence). Material: PBMCs, obtained from a glioma patient whose treatment included an IDH1 peptide vaccine. This sequence originates from a woman in her fifties or sixties with glioma. The rearrangement joins TRBV19 to TRBJ1-1, with D possibly matching TRBD1 (5 bases). For the CDR3, the DNA is TGTGCCAGTAGTCCCGACAGCGTGAACACTGAAGCTTTCTTT. It encodes CASSPDSVNTEAFF.